This TCR beta chain was sequenced in a study of T cell responses to AZD1222 COVID-19 vaccine. Study conclusions and caveats: Repertoires were collected only later (after the peak T cell response had occurred). A rise in Spike-specific TCR breadth and depth followed two AZD1222 doses. Spike regions recognized by vaccine-associated CD4 TCRs spanned the protein, led by 160-218 and 743-854.

Notes on this clone: Its matching antigen is unknown.

This CDR3 contains 16 residues. Trimming pared 6 bases from V and 2 bases from J, leaving 16 bases between. Per the germline V gene, CDR1 is LNHDA and CDR2 is SQIVND (reference sequence). The protocol was immunoSEQ multiplex PCR, while the TCRdb copy is restricted to in-frame clones and leaves out a portion. The profile covers tens of thousands of clones, with about 88% appearing a single time and approximately 7% taken by the ten largest. Sequenced here: peripheral blood, sampled on day 0 of AZD1222 vaccination. The receptor was derived from an adult in good health. The chain carries TRBV19 and TRBJ1-4; tentative D call: TRBD1 (6 bases). The CDR3 here is CASSPRSGATNEKLFF. In nucleotides, the CDR3 is TGTGCCAGTAGCCCCAGATCGGGGGCGACTAATGAAAAACTGTTTTTT.